This T cell receptor beta chain was captured by sequencing in a study of Graves' ophthalmopathy and Graves' hyperthyroidism (dated by TCRdb to 2016 to 2019). About the full investigation: A patient counted as having stable hyperthyroidism if there was no progression to ophthalmopathy within 18 months of follow-up. The study used TCR beta repertoire signatures to distinguish Graves' ophthalmopathy from Graves' hyperthyroidism and to predict progression to ophthalmopathy. In total, around 140 blood samples were TCR-sequenced: 43 ophthalmopathy, approximately 80 hyperthyroidism and roughly 17 hyperthyroidism-to-ophthalmopathy patients. An independent validation cohort was composed of approximately 18 hyperthyroidism patients and about 17 patients who later progressed from hyperthyroidism to ophthalmopathy. Once sampling was done, hyperthyroidism patients were given methimazole at a starting dose of 30 mg daily, while ophthalmopathy patients were given high-dose intravenous methylprednisolone. To explore V-J signatures distinguishing ophthalmopathy from hyperthyroidism, a discovery set of some 100 patients (roughly 45 ophthalmopathy, over 55 stable hyperthyroidism) was enrolled. In more than five hyperthyroidism patients, T-cell repertoires of thyroid tissue and blood were compared. What the work shows at the level of the full study, not this receptor alone: In cross-validation, the 13-signature model distinguished ophthalmopathy from stable hyperthyroidism with 87.88% sensitivity and about 81% specificity, while in the test set the corresponding values were approximately 80% and 75%. In validation, the model predicted ophthalmopathy progression with about 70% sensitivity and around 72% specificity; more than ten predicted patients were CT-confirmed with GO in a median of about 7.1 months. Most of the expanded thyroid clonotypes with a frequency above 0.001 were also detected in blood, and it was suggested that the thyroid immune response may be reflected by blood repertoires. Sample size was not statistically predetermined, and group allocation was not concealed from the investigators.

TCR beta CDR3 regions were amplified from RNA transcripts for repertoire sequencing. The first round of RT-PCR was done with HTBI primers and the Qiagen OneStep RT-PCR kit, and was followed by a second round of multiplex PCR, then size selection and purification. Sequencing of the libraries was carried out on an Illumina HiSeq2000 in paired-end mode with 100 bp reads. For the original study's pipeline: SOAPnuke was used to process the reads, throwing out any read that had adapters, had uncalled bases, had a mean Phred below 15, or lacked an exact constant-primer or identifier match. COPE v1.2.5 was used to merge high-quality paired reads. Each unique nucleotide sequence was defined as a clonotype, and clonotypes were aligned to IMGT TRB V, D and J references with MiTCR v1.1. Only V-J combinations with frequency above 0.0001 were analysed, covering 99% to 99.2% of repertoires. A TCR clonal expansion and chaos score per V-J combination was defined as the ratio of F50 clonal expansion to chaos observed in the TCRdist matrix. Welch's t-statistics and random forest were used to narrow the features down to around 12 V-J combinations, which were then fed into a naive Bayes classifier. Thyroid-blood repertoire similarity was quantified with the Morisita-Horn index. TCRdb itself trimmed the public reads at Q25 with fastp, ran MiXCR and retained productive beta chains. Each CDR3 protein gets just one entry, which takes the most common genes and DNA from the rows behind it. The V and J calls were determined by TCRdb, not by the authors. Within this sample are about 600,000 distinct CDR3 sequences, with about two fifths of them counted one time only. The ten largest clones add up to about 4.2% of the sample.

Hyperthyroidism patients were newly diagnosed, with disease duration under 2 months, and aged 18 to 65 years. Patients with other autoimmune diseases, uncontrolled infections, pregnancy or lactation were excluded. Diagnosis relied on clinical symptoms, serum thyroxine, TRAb, thyroid ultrasound and orbital computed tomography. Total RNA was extracted using Trizol reagent, and RNA quality was checked on an Agilent 2100 Bioanalyzer. This clonotype was seen just once. Its antigen target is currently unknown. Per-base qualities were not stored, and no clone one base away is much larger. A lone read offers only weak evidence. This sequence originates from an adult man with Graves' hyperthyroidism. The material sequenced was peripheral blood or thyroid tissue (not recorded which).

The sequenced DNA is TGTGCCACCAGTGATTATGACGGAACAGGGTCCGACGTCCTGACTTTC. Its protein product is CATSDYDGTGSDVLTF. The sequence is built from TRBV24-1 and TRBJ2-6; possibly the D gene is TRBD1, per 6 matching bases. CDR1 and CDR2 are drawn from the germline V gene: KGHDR, SFDVKD. Trimming takes 2 bases from V and 11 bases from J, and the germline ends sit 18 bases apart. From the cysteine through the phenylalanine, the CDR3 covers 16 amino acids. CDR3 DNA is the only sequence kept; it has 48 bases, read in frame from the first base.